This passage covers 18 T cell receptor beta chains from one sample sequenced in a study of technical replicates of blood from a handful of donors. The method was immunoSEQ multiplex PCR; TCRdb's version includes in-frame clones alone and lacks a portion of them. The sample lists 65,000 to 85,000 clones, under 95% occurring once. The sample consisted of T cells isolated from PBMCs. The receptors here all came from a human donor in good health.

The chain recombines TRBV28 with TRBJ2-6; D gene uncertain. Trimming pared 6 bases from V and 4 bases from J, leaving 10 bases between. The CDR3 is 14 amino acids. The germline V gene encodes CDR1 MDHEN and CDR2 SYDVKM. The CDR3 loop reads CASSRVWGANVLTF. Written as DNA, the CDR3 is TGTGCCAGCAGCCGAGTTTGGGGGGCCAACGTCCTGACTTTC.

The table lists this clone with a count of one. The chain is built from TRBV19 and TRBJ2-3; 8 bases match TRBD2. This CDR3 spans 17 amino acids. Germline V gene lookup returns CDR1 LNHDA and CDR2 SQIVND (reference sequence). After removal of 9 bases from V and 0 bases from J, the junction contained 14 bases not matched to a gene. The CDR3 DNA reads TGTGCCAGCTCCCCCGGGGGGGCAGCATCTAGCACAGATACGCAGTATTTT. This sequence encodes CASSPGGAASSTDTQYF.

This chain connects TRBV5-6 to TRBJ1-2, with 8 bases matching TRBD1. This CDR3 is 13 amino acids long. The V segment lost 3 bases and the J segment 9 bases; nucleotides outside the gene matches: 7. CDR1 and CDR2 from the germline V gene are SGHDT and YYEEEE. The CDR3 protein is CASSSDRVTSYTF. The DNA of the CDR3 is TGTGCCAGCAGCTCGGACAGGGTAACGAGCTACACCTTC.

This sequence joins TRBV18 and TRBJ2-1; 11 bases agree with TRBD2. Germline V gene lookup returns CDR1 KGHSH and CDR2 LQKENI. The CDR3 totals 17 residues. V trimming: 4 bases; J trimming: 5 bases; junction bases outside the gene matches: 10. This CDR3 reads CASSLPSSGGTHNEQFF. In DNA form, the CDR3 reads TGTGCCAGCTCACTCCCCTCTAGCGGGGGGACCCACAATGAGCAGTTCTTC.

V and J are TRBV7-6 and TRBJ2-1; maybe TRBD2 (6 bases). Germline V gene lookup returns CDR1 SGHVS and CDR2 FNYEAQ. Trimming took 1 base from V and 4 from J, leaving 14 bases between them. The CDR3 totals 16 residues. CDR3 residues: CASSLVGLASYNEQFF. The CDR3 region has the DNA TGTGCCAGCAGCTTAGTCGGGCTAGCGTCTTACAATGAGCAGTTCTTC.

CDR3 nucleotides: TGCGCCAGCAGCTTGGAAGGGACAGGTAATCAGCCCCAGCATTTT. It encodes CASSLEGTGNQPQHF. The chain employs TRBV5-1 and TRBJ1-5, with TRBD1 identical over 8 bases. V trimming: 0 bases; J trimming: 4 bases; junction bases outside the gene matches: 3. Germline lookup yields CDR1 SGHRS and CDR2 YFSETQ. The CDR3 contains 15 residues.

The chain has TRBV7-9 and TRBJ1-2; 9 bases are shared with TRBD1. J gave up 3 bases and V 5 bases, and 7 bases lay outside the gene matches. The CDR3 sequence is 15 residues long. CDR1 SEHNR and CDR2 FQNEAQ come from the germline V gene (reference sequence). The CDR3 here is CASSLTGGSYYGYTF. The DNA for the CDR3 is TGTGCCAGCAGCCTTACAGGGGGCTCCTACTATGGCTACACCTTC.

This chain joins TRBV7-3 and TRBJ1-1; 9 nucleotides match TRBD1. This CDR3 has 17 amino acids. The junction had 9 bases not matched to a gene; V was cut back by 3 bases and J by 1 base. Germline CDR1 and CDR2: SGHTA and FQGTGA. CDR3 loop: CASSFPQNRGPNTEAFF. The CDR3, as DNA: TGTGCCAGCAGCTTCCCCCAGAACAGGGGGCCGAACACTGAAGCTTTCTTT.

The chain employs TRBV5-1 and TRBJ2-1; 8 nucleotides agree with TRBD2. Germline V lookup: CDR1 SGHRS, CDR2 YFSETQ. J lost 0 bases, V lost 3 bases, and 2 bases had no gene match. This CDR3 is 15 amino acids long. The CDR3: CASSSTSGSYNEQFF. In nucleotides, the CDR3 is TGCGCCAGCAGCTCTACTAGCGGCTCCTACAATGAGCAGTTCTTC.

The chain has TRBV5-5 and TRBJ2-7; 8 bases agree with TRBD1. Germline-derived CDR1 and CDR2 are SGHKS and YYEKEE (reference sequence). There are 15 residues in the CDR3. The V gene end was trimmed by 3 bases and the J gene end by 9 bases; junction bases not matched to a gene: 14. The CDR3 protein is CASSSTRDRLPGQYF. The CDR3 DNA is TGTGCCAGCAGCTCGACCCGGGACAGGCTGCCTGGGCAGTACTTC.

This clone showed up just once. The V and J genes are TRBV5-4 and TRBJ1-6, with 8 positions matching TRBD1. Germline V CDR1 and CDR2: SGHNT, YYREEE (reference sequence). The CDR3 covers 14 residues. Trimming at V came to 4 bases and at J to 10 bases, leaving 7 bases not matched to a gene. The CDR3 coding sequence is TGTGCCAGCAGCCTACAGGGGGGTCTGTCACCCCTCCACTTT. This sequence encodes CASSLQGGLSPLHF.

This clone was seen once. The J gene is TRBJ1-3, the V gene TRBV7-9, with 7 bases lining up with TRBD1. V trimming: 1 base; J trimming: 4 bases; junction bases outside the gene matches: 7. This CDR3 spans 16 amino acids. Germline CDR1 and CDR2: SEHNR and FQNEAQ (reference sequence). This chain's CDR3 is CASSLGAPRGGNTIYF. Written as DNA, the CDR3 is TGTGCCAGCAGCTTAGGAGCTCCCAGGGGGGGAAACACCATATATTTT.

The chain links TRBV4-1 to TRBJ1-2; 11 nucleotides match TRBD1. The V segment lost 4 bases and the J segment 5 bases; nucleotides outside the gene matches: 3. The germline gives CDR1 MGHRA, CDR2 YSYEKL. The CDR3 sequence is 14 residues long. This CDR3 reads CASSPGQGAYGYTF. The CDR3, as DNA: TGCGCCAGCAGCCCCGGACAGGGGGCGTATGGCTACACCTTC.

V and J are TRBV30 and TRBJ2-7, with 7 bases aligning to TRBD2. The J segment lost 3 bases and the V segment lost 2 bases, leaving 4 bases of the junction unmatched. The length of the CDR3 is 13 residues. Germline V gene sequence: CDR1 GTSNPN, CDR2 SVGIG (reference sequence). The CDR3 nucleotides are TGTGCCTGGAGTATGGGGGGGAACTACGAGCAGTACTTC. This codes for CAWSMGGNYEQYF. Full variable domain (remainder filled in from reference TRBV30 and TRBJ2-7): SQTIHQWPATLVQPVGSPLSLECTVEGTSNPNLYWYRQAAGRGLQLLFYSVGIGQISSEVPQNLSASRPQDRQFILSSKKLLLSDSGFYLCAWSMGGNYEQYFGPGTRLTVT.

This clone was recorded once. The rearrangement uses TRBV4-1 and TRBJ1-1, with 7 bases matching TRBD1. This CDR3 is built from 16 residues. The trim removed 4 bases at V and 2 bases at J, leaving 10 bases unmatched. In germline, CDR1 is MGHRA, CDR2 YSYEKL. CDR3 protein: CASSPHRQGSNTEAFF. CDR3 DNA sequence: TGCGCCAGCAGCCCCCACCGACAGGGATCAAACACTGAAGCTTTCTTT.

This clone was counted a single time. The chain uses TRBV28 and TRBJ2-2, with D maybe TRBD2 (5 bases). From germline, CDR1 is MDHEN and CDR2 SYDVKM. V was cut by 2 bases and J by 9 bases, with 10 bases left in between. The CDR3 is 13 amino acids. The CDR3 nucleotides read TGTGCCAGCAGTTTACGTTTCGGGAGGGAGCTGTTTTTT. Translating gives CASSLRFGRELFF.

V gene TRBV5-1 combines with J gene TRBJ1-5, with 8 nucleotides matching TRBD1. The CDR3 loop spans 20 amino acids. Germline V lookup: CDR1 SGHRS, CDR2 YFSETQ. The V gene end was trimmed by 0 bases and the J gene end by 2 bases; junction bases not matched to a gene: 16. This CDR3 is CASSLGTGIWQGAGNQPQHF. CDR3 coding DNA: TGCGCCAGCAGCTTGGGGACGGGTATATGGCAGGGGGCCGGCAATCAGCCCCAGCATTTT.

This chain connects TRBV7-2 to TRBJ1-3; 7 nucleotides match TRBD1. Germline V gives CDR1 SGHTA, CDR2 FQGNSA. There are 17 residues in the CDR3. Trimming at V came to 2 bases and at J to 0 bases, leaving 7 bases not matched to a gene. The CDR3 nucleotides read TGTGCCAGCAGCTTAACCCCAGGGGGTTCCTCTGGAAACACCATATATTTT. Residues: CASSLTPGGSSGNTIYF.